The rows below give T cell receptor beta chains drawn from one sample of a study of T cell repertoires in cytomegalovirus infection. Each CDR3 protein gets one entry after TCRdb re-called the reads with MiXCR. The sample lists about 270,000 distinct CDR3 sequences; approximately 22% were seen once. These receptors lack a known antigen. The input for sequencing was cultured PBMCs, taken from culture after CMV antigen stimulation. These receptor sequences come from a human donor in good health (CMV status not recorded). Some clones in this sample may be carry-over from other donors' samples. CDR3s include the opening cysteine and the closing phenylalanine or tryptophan. The order of the fields is J gene, D gene, clone size, V gene, CDR3 DNA, CDR3 protein. D genes are given only for firm matches. Clone sizes are given selectively: once, few, many, or a class where the clone is expanded.

J gene: TRBJ1-5
D gene: TRBD1
clone size: many
V gene: TRBV7-8
CDR3 DNA: TGTGCCAGCGATCAGCACAGGGGAGAACAGCCCCAGCATTTT
CDR3 protein: CASDQHRGEQPQHF

J gene: TRBJ2-1
D gene: NA
clone size: NA
V gene: TRBV6-2/TRBV6-3
CDR3 DNA: TGTGCCAGCAGGGGACCCGAGAACAATGAGCAGTTCTTC
CDR3 protein: CASRGPENNEQFF

J gene: TRBJ2-5
D gene: TRBD1
clone size: once
V gene: TRBV25-1
CDR3 DNA: TGTGCCAGCAGTGATTGGAGGACAGGACTCCAAGAGACCCAGTACTTC
CDR3 protein: CASSDWRTGLQETQYF

J gene: TRBJ1-6
D gene: TRBD1
clone size: many
V gene: TRBV7-2
CDR3 DNA: TGTGCCAGCAGCCTAATACAGGGGACCTCACCCCTCCACTTT
CDR3 protein: CASSLIQGTSPLHF

J gene: TRBJ2-1
D gene: TRBD2
clone size: NA
V gene: TRBV6-2/TRBV6-3
CDR3 DNA: TGTGCCAGCAGTTACGCGGTAGCGGGAAACAATGAGCAGTTCTTC
CDR3 protein: CASSYAVAGNNEQFF

J gene: TRBJ2-7
D gene: TRBD1
clone size: many
V gene: TRBV7-2
CDR3 DNA: TGTGCCAGCAGCGCACAGGGGGCCGGGTCCTACGAGCAGTACTTC
CDR3 protein: CASSAQGAGSYEQYF

J gene: TRBJ1-1
D gene: TRBD1
clone size: NA
V gene: TRBV6-2/TRBV6-3
CDR3 DNA: TGTGCCAGCAGTTCCGTCGACAGGGGAACTACTTTCTTT
CDR3 protein: CASSSVDRGTTFF

J gene: TRBJ2-7
D gene: TRBD2
clone size: NA
V gene: TRBV9
CDR3 DNA: TGTGCCAGCAGCCGGTCCCCTAGCGGGAAATTGGCCGAGCAGTACTTC
CDR3 protein: CASSRSPSGKLAEQYF

J gene: TRBJ1-1
D gene: NA
clone size: few
V gene: TRBV27
CDR3 DNA: TGTGCCAGCAGTTGGTCGGTGAACACTGAAGCTTTCTTT
CDR3 protein: CASSWSVNTEAFF

J gene: TRBJ1-6
D gene: NA
clone size: NA
V gene: TRBV7-9
CDR3 DNA: TGTGCCACCTCACCCCTCCACTTT
CDR3 protein: CATSPLHF